Sequencing of this T cell receptor beta chain was carried out in a study of immune evolution from preneoplasia to lung adenocarcinoma. Study results and caveats: Highest clonality occurred in KRAS-mutant, not EGFR-mutant or double wild-type, nodules. Clonality was highest in normal lung, lower in later-stage lesions apparently.

Clones were sequenced by immunoSEQ multiplex PCR, and TCRdb holds only the in-frame ones, with some missing. The sample carries about 4,100 clones, 86% recorded once. This CDR3 is built from 16 residues. V lost 6 bases, J lost 7 bases, and 21 bases lay in between. Per germline, CDR1 MDHEN and CDR2 SYDVKM. Histologic diagnosis was independently verified by two lung pathologists. Nucleic acids came from premalignant or tumor cells enriched by macro-dissection. A note on this clone: The target antigen is unknown.

This chain uses TRBV28 with TRBJ1-4; no firm D call. This sequence was found in a person between 70 and 80 years old with lung adenocarcinoma. The sequencing sample was made of FFPE minimally invasive lung adenocarcinoma tissue. The CDR3: CASRPGYTEVGEKLFF. The CDR3 region has the DNA TGTGCCAGCAGGCCCGGTTACACCGAGGTGGGTGAAAAACTGTTTTTT.